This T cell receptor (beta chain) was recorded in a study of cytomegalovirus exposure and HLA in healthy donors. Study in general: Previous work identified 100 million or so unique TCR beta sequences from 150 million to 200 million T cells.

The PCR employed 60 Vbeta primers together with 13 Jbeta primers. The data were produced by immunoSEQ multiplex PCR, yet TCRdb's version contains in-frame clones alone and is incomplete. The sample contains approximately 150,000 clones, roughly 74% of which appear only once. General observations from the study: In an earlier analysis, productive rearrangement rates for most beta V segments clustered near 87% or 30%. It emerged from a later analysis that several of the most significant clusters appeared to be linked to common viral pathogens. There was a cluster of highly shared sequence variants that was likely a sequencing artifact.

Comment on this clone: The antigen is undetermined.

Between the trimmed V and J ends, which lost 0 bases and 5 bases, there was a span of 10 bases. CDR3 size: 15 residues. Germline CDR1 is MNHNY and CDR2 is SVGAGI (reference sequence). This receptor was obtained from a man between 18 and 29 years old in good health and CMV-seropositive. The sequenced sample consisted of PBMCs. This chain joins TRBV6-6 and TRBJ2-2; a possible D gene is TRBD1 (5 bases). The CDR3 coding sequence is TGTGCCAGCAGTTACTCGACAGTATCTACCGGGGAGCTGTTTTTT. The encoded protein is CASSYSTVSTGELFF.